This record concerns one T cell receptor (beta chain) sequence. Its binding antigen is unknown. The sample holds no much larger clone one base away, and base qualities are not on file. The sample's time point label is to be understood as: baseline before first vaccination. The sample's treatment or condition label is to be understood as: meningococcal conjugate vaccine given as trial control. Vaccinee samples came from UK trials COV001 and COV002, including a single-blind randomized controlled phase 2/3 trial of AZD1222 (ChAdOx1 nCoV-19) in healthy adults. Trial participant PBMC samples were collected at day 0 and day 28 after the second dose for TCRbeta chain sequencing. This specimen comes from a study of T cell responses to AZD1222 COVID-19 vaccine (dated by TCRdb to the early 2020s). Turning to the overall study: A total of just over 230 trial participants underwent TCR sequencing, of whom about 210 received two doses of AZD1222 and some 25 received two doses of the MenACWY control vaccine. Trial participants were enrolled into age subgroups of 18-55, 56-69 and 70-plus years, which contained approximately 150, 28 and 58 TCR-sequenced participants, respectively. Broad study findings and their caveats: Most participants were white British and females outnumbered males, and the authors suggested that clonal diversity may have been underestimated. After two AZD1222 doses, both the breadth and the depth of spike-specific TCRs were significantly higher than at day 0 and than in MenACWY recipients. Vaccine-associated CD4 TCRs spanned the whole spike protein, with dominant responses in regions 160-218 and 743-854. Only five to seven AZD1222 recipients were SARS-CoV-2 seropositive at baseline, limiting conclusions about previously exposed vaccinees. Reportedly, close to half of the unique spike-specific TCRs recognized epitopes lying outside the regions that are mutated in the B.1.351 and B.1.1.7 variants. Because no day 14 peak-response samples were available, repertoires were characterized only after the peak T cell response. The 56-69-year group was small, and its depth increase did not reach significance, likely because of low power.

The CDR3 regions of human TCRbeta chains were subjected to immunosequencing. The original pipeline was this. Repertoire TCRs were checked for matches against a reference library of SARS-CoV-2-specific TCRs that had been generated using the MIRA antigen-specificity platform. Breadth was defined as the fraction of unique TCRs that were SARS-CoV-2-associated. Depth was defined as the fraction of total T cells that were SARS-CoV-2-associated. Using the MIRA data, each spike-specific TCR was mapped to the spike region that the TCR reacts to and placed in a CD4 or CD8 class. Log10-transformed breadth and depth values were compared by one-way ANOVA with Sidak's multiple comparisons tests. The table comes from immuneACCESS by way of TCRdb, which keeps in-frame sequences with V and J called. Part of the clones is missing from these tables; in studies checked, under half for an unresolved V gene and the rest for unknown reasons. Clone size and V and J calls were adopted from that table, with D and trimming inferred from the DNA. For this sample the table gives 200,000 or so clones, of which about 92% were detected only once. The ten largest clones take up about 1% of the sample.

V was cut back by 3 bases and J by 8 bases, leaving a gap of 14 bases between them. Reading from cysteine to phenylalanine, the CDR3 counts 14 amino acids. Only the CDR3 DNA stays, 42 bases, in frame from base 1. The germline V gene yields SGDLS for CDR1 and YYNGEE for CDR2. In this chain, TRBV9 is recombined with TRBJ1-4; the D segment cannot be called with confidence. The sample in question was peripheral blood, obtained on day 0 of MenACWY control vaccination. This clonotype originated in an adult in good health. Read as DNA, the sequence is TGTGCCAGCAGCGCCCGGTCCCGAGGGGAAAAACTGTTTTTT. Its translation is CASSARSRGEKLFF. The full variable domain, with segments outside the CDR3 supplied by the reference TRBV9 and TRBJ1-4 proteins, appears as DSGVTQTPKHLITATGQRVTLRCSPRSGDLSVYWYQQSLDQGLQFLIQYYNGEERAKGNILERFSAQQFPDLHSELNLSSLELGDSALYFCASSARSRGEKLFFGSGTQLSVL.